The 18 T cell receptor beta chains in this list originate from one sample, sequenced in a study of T cells after yellow fever vaccination. TCRdb fed the 5' RACE reads into MiXCR, producing one record per CDR3 protein. The table lists about 160,000 distinct CDR3 sequences, over 7% of them singletons. Sequencing was performed on CD8+ T cells sorted from PBMCs, taken 45 days after the yellow fever booster vaccination. These receptors were collected from a man aged 18 to 29 who received the YFV17D yellow fever vaccine.

This chain connects TRBV4-1 to TRBJ2-3, with D perhaps assigned TRBD1 or TRBD2 (5 bases each). This CDR3 contains 15 residues. Per germline, CDR1 MGHRA and CDR2 YSYEKL. The ends were cut back, 0 bases at V and 4 bases at J, with 11 bases in the middle. CDR3 sequence reads: CASSQDPRGADTQYF. For the CDR3, the DNA is TGCGCCAGCAGCCAAGATCCAAGGGGAGCAGATACGCAGTATTTT.

This clonotype was detected only a few times. The rearrangement uses TRBV7-6 and TRBJ2-1; 9 nucleotides align to TRBD2. This CDR3 has 16 amino acids. V shed 1 base and J 8 bases; nucleotides not matched to a gene: 9. Germline loops: CDR1 SGHVS, CDR2 FNYEAQ. The CDR3 nucleotides are TGTGCCAGCAGCTTAGGGGGTAGCGGGGGTGTGGATGAGCAGTTCTTC. Amino acid sequence: CASSLGGSGGVDEQFF. Combining the CDR3 with reference TRBV7-6 and TRBJ2-1 gives the whole variable domain GAGVSQSPRYKVTKRGQDVALRCDPISGHVSLYWYRQALGQGPEFLTYFNYEAQQDKSGLPNDRFSAERPEGSISTLTIQRTEQRDSAMYRCASSLGGSGGVDEQFFGPGTRLTVL.

The V and J genes are TRBV9 and TRBJ1-6, with a tentative D call TRBD1 (6 bases). V shed 0 bases and J shed 8 bases, with 12 bases lying between them. In germline, CDR1 is SGDLS, CDR2 YYNGEE. This CDR3 is 15 amino acids long. The CDR3 DNA sequence: TGTGCCAGCAGCGTAGGCGGGGGCCGGGATTCACCCCTCCACTTT. Its translation is CASSVGGGRDSPLHF.

This clonotype was seen at least ten times. The rearrangement joins TRBV4-1 to TRBJ2-2; 7 nucleotides agree with TRBD1. Germline-derived CDR1 and CDR2 are MGHRA and YSYEKL. The CDR3 extends over 17 amino acids. With 4 bases clipped from V and 7 bases from J, the junction kept 15 bases outside the gene matches. This CDR3 reads CASSPRAGGILGGELFF. CDR3 sequence (DNA): TGCGCCAGCAGCCCCCGGGCAGGGGGAATTTTGGGCGGGGAGCTGTTTTTT.

This clonotype was recorded at least ten times. The V call is TRBV12-3 or TRBV12-4, the J call TRBJ1-1; possible D gene TRBD1, 6 bases. The ends were cut back, 3 bases at V and 5 bases at J, with 10 bases in the middle. This CDR3 is built from 13 residues. CDR3 sequence reads: CASSFRGLTEAFF. The CDR3 DNA reads as TGTGCCAGCAGTTTCAGGGGCTTGACTGAAGCTTTCTTT.

This clonotype was observed a few times. This rearrangement joins TRBV11-2 to TRBJ2-1, with 8 bases aligning to TRBD2. The ends lost 3 bases at V and 9 bases at J; junction bases unmatched: 10. Germline lookup yields CDR1 SGHAT and CDR2 FQNNGV. The CDR3 is made up of 15 amino acids. Written as DNA, the CDR3 is TGTGCCAGCAGCTTCGGGAGTAGCGGGGAATCTGAGCAGTTCTTC. Translating it yields CASSFGSSGESEQFF.

This chain links TRBV5-1 with TRBJ1-1, with 8 bases identical to TRBD1. CDR3 length equals 13 residues. J lost 8 bases, V lost 5 bases, and 8 bases had no gene match. In germline, CDR1 is SGHRS, CDR2 YFSETQ. CDR3 protein: CASSEGQEIEAFF. The DNA for the CDR3 is TGCGCCAGCAGTGAGGGACAGGAAATAGAAGCTTTCTTT.

Only a few counts were recorded for this clonotype. V is TRBV20-1 and J is TRBJ2-7, with D possibly being TRBD1 or TRBD2 (6 bases each). From germline, CDR1 is DFQATT and CDR2 SNEGSKA (reference sequence). V lost 1 base, J lost 3 bases, and 10 bases lay in between. The length of the CDR3 is 13 residues. This CDR3 reads CSARAGADYEQYV. CDR3 sequence (DNA): TGCAGTGCTAGAGCGGGGGCGGACTACGAGCAGTACGTC.

This clonotype was seen only a few times. In DNA, the CDR3 is TGTGCCAGCATCGATCAGAACACCGGGGAGCTGTTTTTT. This gives the protein CASIDQNTGELFF. The gene calls are TRBV12-3 or TRBV12-4 and TRBJ2-2; no clear D. Trimming took 7 bases from V and 1 from J, leaving 7 bases between them. CDR3 length: 13 residues.

This clonotype was seen a handful of times. V is TRBV9 and J is TRBJ2-3, with D possibly being TRBD1 or TRBD2 (5 bases each). This CDR3 contains 13 residues. CDR1 is SGDLS, CDR2 YYNGEE, per germline. Trimming left V 0 bases short and J 6 bases short, with 8 bases between. The CDR3 sequence: CASSVVWGDTQYF. The CDR3 DNA is TGTGCCAGCAGCGTAGTATGGGGGGATACGCAGTATTTT.

The chain has TRBV6-5 and TRBJ2-3; 9 bases match TRBD2. The V segment lost 6 bases and the J segment 1 base; nucleotides outside the gene matches: 8. This CDR3 has 16 amino acids. Germline V CDR1 and CDR2: MNHEY, SVGAGI. This CDR3 is CASRGAERGGTDTQYF. CDR3 DNA: TGTGCCAGCAGGGGGGCTGAGCGGGGGGGCACAGATACGCAGTATTTT.

In its sample, this clonotype was seen a few times. The chain is built from TRBV27 and TRBJ1-1, with D possibly matching TRBD1 (5 bases). CDR1 is MNHEY, CDR2 SMNVEV, per germline (reference sequence). V lost 6 bases to trimming and J lost 4 bases, with 12 bases between them. This CDR3 contains 13 residues. Written as DNA, the CDR3 is TGTGCCAGCAGGGGGGGTTGGGGCACTGAAGCTTTCTTT. This gives the protein CASRGGWGTEAFF.

This clonotype has at least ten counts. The CDR3 region has the DNA TGTGCCAGCAGCTTACCCAGGGGGCTTGGGGATACGCAGTATTTT. Encoded protein: CASSLPRGLGDTQYF. The V gene is TRBV11-1, the J gene TRBJ2-3; 8 bases line up with TRBD1. V gave up 2 bases and J gave up 6 bases; unmatched junction bases: 7. There are 15 residues in the CDR3. Germline values: CDR1 SGHAT, CDR2 FQDESV (reference sequence). Full variable domain (outside the CDR3, taken from reference TRBV11-1 and TRBJ2-3): EAEVAQSPRYKITEKSQAVAFWCDPISGHATLYWYRQILGQGPELLVQFQDESVVDDSQLPKDRFSAERLKGVDSTLKIQPAELGDSAMYLCASSLPRGLGDTQYFGPGTRLTVL.

The chain uses TRBV19 and TRBJ1-5; possible D gene TRBD1, 5 bases. This CDR3 comprises 13 residues. Deletions cut 6 bases from V and 9 bases from J, with 15 bases between. Germline CDR1 reads LNHDA; CDR2 reads SQIVND (reference sequence). The CDR3, as DNA: TGTGCCAGTAGCACGGGACGGCCATCGCCCCAGCATTTT. This gives the protein CASSTGRPSPQHF.

The sample holds a few counts of this clonotype. This sequence joins TRBV6-5 and TRBJ2-1; D possibly corresponds to TRBD2 (7 bases). Germline-derived CDR1 and CDR2 are MNHEY and SVGAGI. Trimming took off 4 bases at V and 0 bases at J, with 19 bases between the two ends. CDR3 size: 18 residues. The CDR3 loop reads CASSSTVGGPSSYNEQFF. CDR3 sequence (DNA): TGTGCCAGCAGTTCCACGGTCGGGGGGCCGAGCTCCTACAATGAGCAGTTCTTC.

This clonotype turned up a few times. The rearrangement uses TRBV7-3 and TRBJ2-1; D gene uncertain. Germline CDR1 and CDR2: SGHTA and FQGTGA. V was clipped by 5 bases and J by 5 bases, with 7 bases between them. The CDR3 is 12 amino acids. As DNA, the CDR3 is TGTGCCAGCAGCCTTTATAACAATGAGCAGTTCTTC. This encodes CASSLYNNEQFF.

This clonotype came up many times. This chain links TRBV5-1 with TRBJ2-5; D is ambiguous. V was cut by 4 bases and J by 4 bases, with 17 bases left in between. From germline, CDR1 is SGHRS and CDR2 YFSETQ. The CDR3 has 15 residues. This chain's CDR3 is CASSPETAWGETQYF. The CDR3 nucleotides are TGCGCCAGCAGCCCAGAGACGGCGTGGGGAGAGACCCAGTACTTC.

This sequence joins TRBV27 and TRBJ2-6, with a possible D match to TRBD1 (5 bases). Germline values: CDR1 MNHEY, CDR2 SMNVEV (reference sequence). CDR3 length: 14 residues. With 7 bases removed from V and 0 bases from J, the gap between germline ends came to 7 bases. DNA for the CDR3: TGTGCCAGCACCGACAGCTCTGGGGCCAACGTCCTGACTTTC. Translated: CASTDSSGANVLTF.